These 25 T cell receptor beta chains originate from one sample sequenced in a study of cytomegalovirus exposure and HLA in healthy donors. Measured with immunoSEQ multiplex PCR; TCRdb has only the in-frame clones, and not every one. The repertoire holds roughly 110,000 clones, with about 87% as singletons. What was sequenced was PBMCs. The source of these receptors is a woman aged 18 to 35 in good health and CMV-seropositive.

The genes are TRBV7-8 and TRBJ2-5; no definite D call. Trimming removed 1 base from V and 0 bases from J, with 6 bases in between. CDR3 length: 14 amino acids. Germline V gives CDR1 SGHVS, CDR2 FQNEAQ. In nucleotides, the CDR3 is TGTGCCAGCAGCTTAGAACAGTACCAAGAGACCCAGTACTTC. Translated, it gives CASSLEQYQETQYF.

This chain joins TRBV9 and TRBJ2-1; 13 nucleotides match TRBD2. The CDR3 length is 16 residues. V shed 4 bases, J shed 8 bases, and the junction held 9 bases outside the gene matches. Germline values: CDR1 SGDLS, CDR2 YYNGEE. The CDR3 DNA reads TGTGCCAGCAGCCTGGGACTAGCGGGGAGAGGGTATGAGCAGTTCTTC. Amino acids: CASSLGLAGRGYEQFF.

The V and J genes are TRBV15 and TRBJ2-7, with a weak D call TRBD2 (6 bases). Germline assignment: CDR1 LNHNV and CDR2 YYDKDF (reference sequence). Trimming removed 3 bases at V and 4 bases at J, with 19 bases between. The CDR3 is 16 residues long. In DNA form, the CDR3 reads TGTGCCACCAGCAGGGGGGGTAAGCAGGGACGTTACGAGCAGTACTTC. This sequence encodes CATSRGGKQGRYEQYF.

This sequence joins TRBV4-2 and TRBJ1-4; D not resolved. Germline CDR1 is LGHNA and CDR2 is YNFKEQ. The CDR3 length is 15 residues. V shed 3 bases and J shed 7 bases, with 15 bases lying between them. The CDR3 nucleotides are TGTGCCAGCAGCCAGCGAGGGTTGGCAGGTGAAAAACTGTTTTTT. Amino acids: CASSQRGLAGEKLFF.

This rearrangement joins TRBV19 to TRBJ1-2; the D is unclear. The CDR3 covers 13 residues. V was cut by 4 bases and J by 8 bases, with 14 bases left in between. The germline V gene has CDR1 LNHDA and CDR2 SQIVND (reference sequence). The CDR3: CASSTEGVRGYTF. CDR3 nucleotides: TGTGCCAGTAGTACCGAGGGAGTCCGGGGCTACACCTTC.

The chain uses TRBV10-1 and TRBJ2-3; weak D call: TRBD2 (5 bases). Per germline, CDR1 WNHNN and CDR2 SYGVQD (reference sequence). Trimming shortened V by 6 bases and J by 2 bases, and 15 bases separated the two germline ends. The CDR3 is 15 residues long. The CDR3 bases are TGCGCCAGCAGGGTCGAAGTGCGGGCCACAGATACGCAGTATTTT. Translation gives CASRVEVRATDTQYF.

This sequence joins TRBV4-2 and TRBJ2-3; 15 bases map to TRBD2. There are 16 residues in the CDR3. Germline CDR1 reads LGHNA; CDR2 reads YNFKEQ. Trimming cost V 4 bases and J 2 bases; bases outside gene matches: 1. The CDR3 DNA reads as TGTGCCAGCAGCCGGACTAGCGGGGGGGCCACAGATACGCAGTATTTT. This gives the protein CASSRTSGGATDTQYF.

V is TRBV5-4 and J is TRBJ1-1; D unresolved. V gave up 4 bases and J gave up 4 bases, with 23 bases separating them. Germline-derived CDR1 and CDR2 are SGHNT and YYREEE (reference sequence). CDR3 length: 17 amino acids. The CDR3 here is CASSPDPGYLTSTEAFF. CDR3 bases: TGTGCCAGCAGCCCGGACCCGGGATATTTAACGAGCACTGAAGCTTTCTTT.

This chain links TRBV7-9 with TRBJ2-7; 11 bases line up with TRBD1. V lost 5 bases to trimming and J lost 2 bases; unmatched junction nucleotides: 5. This CDR3 comprises 15 residues. Germline V CDR1 and CDR2: SEHNR, FQNEAQ (reference sequence). DNA of the CDR3: TGTGCCAGCAGCCCGGGACAGGGGGGAACCTACGAGCAGTACTTC. It codes for CASSPGQGGTYEQYF. The full variable domain, rest sourced from reference TRBV7-9 and TRBJ2-7, is DTGVSQNPRHKITKRGQNVTFRCDPISEHNRLYWYRQTLGQGPEFLTYFQNEAQLEKSRLLSDRFSAERPKGSFSTLEIQRTEQGDSAMYLCASSPGQGGTYEQYFGPGTRLTVT.

The table lists this clone with a few counts. V gene TRBV7-9 combines with J gene TRBJ2-1; 7 bases match TRBD2. The CDR3 is made up of 16 amino acids. CDR1 SEHNR and CDR2 FQNEAQ come from the germline V gene (reference sequence). V shed 1 base, J shed 3 bases, and the junction held 6 bases outside the gene matches. The CDR3 DNA reads as TGTGCCAGCAGCTTAGACGGGGGGACCTACTACAATGAGCAGTTCTTC. This codes for CASSLDGGTYYNEQFF.

The J gene is TRBJ1-1, the V gene TRBV5-6; 10 bases align to TRBD1. Germline values: CDR1 SGHDT, CDR2 YYEEEE. The CDR3 is made up of 16 amino acids. Trimming cost V 4 bases and J 3 bases; bases outside gene matches: 9. As DNA, the CDR3 is TGTGCCAGCAGCGGCGGGGACAGGGGAGATGACACTGAAGCTTTCTTT. Protein sequence: CASSGGDRGDDTEAFF.

The rearrangement joins TRBV5-1 to TRBJ2-5; 9 positions agree with TRBD1. The J segment lost 10 bases and the V segment lost 0 bases, leaving 10 bases of the junction unmatched. The CDR3 is 15 residues long. CDR1 SGHRS and CDR2 YFSETQ come from the germline V gene. CDR3 in DNA: TGCGCCAGCAGCTTGGGACAGGGGGTCACGAATGACCAGTACTTC. Its protein product is CASSLGQGVTNDQYF.

The chain recombines TRBV2 with TRBJ2-5; TRBD1 matches 8 bases. This CDR3 is built from 16 residues. V trimming: 5 bases; J trimming: 1 base; junction bases outside the gene matches: 9. Germline-derived CDR1 and CDR2 are SNHLY and FYNNEI. The CDR3 sequence is CASSLGQGGGQETQYF. The DNA of the CDR3 is TGTGCCAGCAGTCTTGGACAGGGTGGGGGCCAAGAGACCCAGTACTTC.

CDR3 nucleotides: TGTGCCAGAAGCTTGATTGCCGAACAGAGGAACACTGAAGCTTTCTTT. It specifies CARSLIAEQRNTEAFF. The V gene is TRBV5-3, the J gene TRBJ1-1; D not certain. TRBV5-3 is sorted into the ORF group, with uncertain function. The CDR3 runs to 16 residues. V was clipped by 1 base and J by 1 base, with 14 bases between them.

The rearrangement uses TRBV6-6 and TRBJ1-1, with a weak D call TRBD1 (5 bases). The CDR3 has 11 residues. With 6 bases removed from V and 7 bases from J, the gap between germline ends came to 9 bases. CDR1 is MNHNY and CDR2 is SVGAGI in the germline V gene (reference sequence). In DNA form, the CDR3 reads TGTGCCAGCAGGAGGACAAGTGAAGCTTTCTTT. Its protein is CASRRTSEAFF.

The rearrangement joins TRBV7-2 to TRBJ2-2, with D possibly matching TRBD2 (7 bases). The V gene's germline CDR1 is SGHTA and CDR2 FQGNSA. The ends were cut back, 1 base at V and 0 bases at J, with 12 bases in the middle. This CDR3 spans 17 amino acids. CDR3 nucleotide sequence: TGTGCCAGCAGCTTAGGAAGGGGGGGGACGAACACCGGGGAGCTGTTTTTT. Its translation is CASSLGRGGTNTGELFF.

J is TRBJ1-1 and V is TRBV4-3; 7 bases are shared with TRBD1. The CDR3 is 13 residues long. CDR1 and CDR2 (germline): LGHNA, YSLEER. J lost 4 bases, V lost 5 bases, and 4 bases had no gene match. The CDR3 loop reads CASSSPGGTEAFF. CDR3 nucleotide sequence: TGCGCCAGCAGCTCCCCAGGGGGCACTGAAGCTTTCTTT.

The V call is TRBV5-6, the J call TRBJ2-5; a possible D gene is TRBD2 (6 bases). The ends were cut back, 0 bases at V and 3 bases at J, with 6 bases in the middle. The CDR3 sequence is 13 residues long. CDR1 is SGHDT, CDR2 YYEEEE, per germline. CDR3 coding DNA: TGTGCCAGCAGCTTGGGGGGGGAAGAGACCCAGTACTTC. Translated: CASSLGGEETQYF.

The gene calls are TRBV2 and TRBJ2-7, with D possibly TRBD2 on 5 matching bases. CDR1 is SNHLY and CDR2 is FYNNEI in the germline V gene. This CDR3 has 13 residues. V was trimmed by 7 bases and J by 0 bases, leaving 10 bases between them. The chain's CDR3 is CASTVGGSYEQYF. Here the CDR3 DNA reads TGTGCCAGCACGGTAGGAGGCTCCTACGAGCAGTACTTC.

This clone was seen more than once but under ten times. The rearrangement links TRBV11-2 to TRBJ1-1; D gene unclear. Germline V gives CDR1 SGHAT, CDR2 FQNNGV. The CDR3 length is 13 residues. The ends were cut back, 4 bases at V and 3 bases at J, with 9 bases in the middle. CDR3 coding DNA: TGTGCCAGCAGCTCGAGGTTGGACACTGAAGCTTTCTTT. Translated: CASSSRLDTEAFF.

This chain connects TRBV10-1 to TRBJ2-2; the D gene is possibly TRBD1 (5 bases). CDR3 size: 17 residues. Germline CDR1 is WNHNN and CDR2 is SYGVQD (reference sequence). Trimming left V 3 bases short and J 5 bases short, with 19 bases between. The CDR3 protein is CASSDSDWGPFTGELFF. The CDR3, as DNA: TGCGCCAGCAGTGACTCTGATTGGGGCCCTTTTACCGGGGAGCTGTTTTTT.

V gene TRBV19 combines with J gene TRBJ1-2, with unresolved D. The CDR3 totals 15 residues. Germline-derived CDR1 and CDR2 are LNHDA and SQIVND (reference sequence). Trimming removed 3 bases from V and 4 bases from J, with 15 bases in between. The CDR3 DNA is TGTGCCAGTAGTATCCCCTCGGAGGGATTCTATGGCTACACCTTC. Its translation is CASSIPSEGFYGYTF.

The chain joins TRBV28 to TRBJ2-7; 8 bases are shared with TRBD2. The J segment lost 2 bases and the V segment lost 2 bases, leaving 11 bases of the junction unmatched. The CDR3 has 17 residues. Germline CDR1 reads MDHEN; CDR2 reads SYDVKM. This CDR3 is CASSLRANGGVAYEQYV. The DNA of the CDR3 is TGTGCCAGCAGTTTAAGGGCGAACGGGGGGGTGGCCTACGAGCAGTACGTC.

V gene TRBV6-4 combines with J gene TRBJ1-2, with 8 positions matching TRBD1. Germline CDR1 and CDR2: MRHNA and SNTAGT. The trim removed 0 bases at V and 7 bases at J, leaving 4 bases unmatched. This CDR3 has 14 amino acids. The CDR3 DNA follows: TGTGCCAGCAGTGACTCTTCGACAGGGGCTGGCTACACCTTC. Translation gives CASSDSSTGAGYTF.

V usage is TRBV11-2 and J usage is TRBJ2-7, with D possibly TRBD1 on 6 matching bases. Trimming took off 0 bases at V and 2 bases at J, with 17 bases between the two ends. CDR3 size: 17 residues. CDR1 is SGHAT and CDR2 is FQNNGV in the germline V gene. The CDR3 nucleotides read TGTGCCAGCAGCTTAGATCCCGGCAGGGGACGAACCTACGAGCAGTACGTC. It encodes CASSLDPGRGRTYEQYV.